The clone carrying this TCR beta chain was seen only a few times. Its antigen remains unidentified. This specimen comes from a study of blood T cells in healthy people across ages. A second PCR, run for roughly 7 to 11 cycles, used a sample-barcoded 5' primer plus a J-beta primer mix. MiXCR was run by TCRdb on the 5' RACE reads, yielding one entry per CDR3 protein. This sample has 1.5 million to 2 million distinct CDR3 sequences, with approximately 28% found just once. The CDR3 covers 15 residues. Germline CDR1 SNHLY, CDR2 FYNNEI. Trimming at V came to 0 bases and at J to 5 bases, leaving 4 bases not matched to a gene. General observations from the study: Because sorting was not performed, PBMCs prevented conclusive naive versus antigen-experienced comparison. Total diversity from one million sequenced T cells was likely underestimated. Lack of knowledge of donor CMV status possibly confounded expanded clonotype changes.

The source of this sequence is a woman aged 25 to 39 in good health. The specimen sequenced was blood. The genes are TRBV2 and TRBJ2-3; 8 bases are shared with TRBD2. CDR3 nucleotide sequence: TGTGCCAGCAGTGAAGCAGCGGGGGATGGAGATACGCAGTATTTT. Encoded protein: CASSEAAGDGDTQYF.